The 31 T cell receptor beta chains given below trace back to one sample, sequenced in a study of siplizumab effects on memory and regulatory T cells. Over a period of 6 days at 37 degrees C, the mixed lymphocyte reaction cells were cocultured. The repertoire was sequenced with immunoSEQ multiplex PCR; TCRdb's copy has only in-frame clones and lacks some. The data contain approximately 10,000 clones, approximately 45% of them seen just once; the ten biggest clones take up around two fifths. Their antigens are not known. Material: CFSE-low (dividing) CD8+ T cells sorted from an allogeneic mixed lymphocyte reaction. These receptor sequences come from a human donor in good health; the cells came from an allogeneic mixed lymphocyte reaction. Some clones in this sample may be carry-over from other donors' samples.

There are a few counts of this clone. The chain couples TRBV10-3 to TRBJ2-3, with D maybe TRBD1 (6 bases). The CDR3 sequence is 16 residues long. V lost 4 bases and J 1 base, leaving 15 bases between the germline ends. Germline CDR1 and CDR2: ENHRY and SYGVKD. The CDR3: CAISVDRTSGTDTQYF. The CDR3 DNA follows: TGTGCCATCAGTGTCGACAGGACTTCTGGCACAGATACGCAGTATTTT.

This clone was seen a handful of times. The rearrangement joins TRBV25-1 to TRBJ1-5; D might be TRBD1 (5 bases). Germline CDR1 is MGHDK and CDR2 is SYGVNS. V gave up 4 bases and J gave up 9 bases, with 10 bases separating them. There are 12 residues in the CDR3. CDR3 nucleotides: TGTGCCAGCAGTGGGACTGGGGGGCCCCAGCATTTT. As protein: CASSGTGGPQHF.

To note about this clone: One junction end disagrees with the germline gene, perhaps due to a read error. This chain connects TRBV10-3 to TRBJ1-1, with 8 bases that match TRBD1. The V gene's germline CDR1 is ENHRY and CDR2 SYGVKD. The CDR3 runs to 12 residues. DNA of the CDR3: TGTGCCATCAGTGAGTCGATGGGACAGGCCGATTTT. Translated, it gives CAISESMGQADF.

This clone was seen only a few times. The J gene is TRBJ2-7, the V gene TRBV9, with 8 nucleotides matching TRBD1. The CDR3 has 17 residues. The V gene's germline CDR1 is SGDLS and CDR2 YYNGEE. With V trimmed by 4 bases and J by 4 bases, 16 bases remained unmatched. The CDR3 here is CASSPIPLWTGKYEQYF. The CDR3 DNA sequence: TGTGCCAGCAGCCCCATCCCCCTCTGGACAGGGAAGTACGAGCAGTACTTC.

The chain carries TRBV19 and TRBJ2-7; 11 bases align to TRBD1. This CDR3 region has 14 residues. Looked up from germline, CDR1 is LNHDA and CDR2 is SQIVND (reference sequence). V gave up 7 bases and J gave up 6 bases; unmatched junction bases: 8. The DNA for the CDR3 is TGTGCCAGTAACTTCGGGACAGGGGGAGGCGAGCAGTACTTC. This gives the protein CASNFGTGGGEQYF. Together with reference TRBV19 and TRBJ2-7, the CDR3 gives the full variable domain: DGGITQSPKYLFRKEGQNVTLSCEQNLNHDAMYWYRQDPGQGLRLIYYSQIVNDFQKGDIAEGYSVSREKKESFPLTVTSAQKNPTAFYLCASNFGTGGGEQYFGPGTRLTVT.

The chain has TRBV5-4 and TRBJ2-7; D ambiguous. Germline V gene data show CDR1 as SGHNT and CDR2 as YYREEE (reference sequence). Trimming removed 0 bases from V and 1 base from J, with 11 bases in between. CDR3 size: 15 residues. The CDR3 loop reads CASSLVPGISYEQYF. DNA of the CDR3: TGTGCCAGCAGCTTGGTACCTGGCATTTCCTACGAGCAGTACTTC.

This sequence joins TRBV6-6 and TRBJ2-7; D is undetermined. The length of the CDR3 is 12 residues. Looked up from germline, CDR1 is MNHNY and CDR2 is SVGAGI (reference sequence). Deletions cut 0 bases from V and 3 bases from J, with 3 bases between. CDR3 region: CASSYSNYEQYF. The CDR3 DNA reads as TGTGCCAGCAGTTACTCGAACTACGAGCAGTACTTC.

This clone was observed once. V usage is TRBV27 and J usage is TRBJ2-1; 15 positions match TRBD2. V was pared by 6 bases and J by 9 bases, with 6 bases of the junction left unmatched. The CDR3 extends over 15 amino acids. Germline loops: CDR1 MNHEY, CDR2 SMNVEV (reference sequence). The CDR3 loop is CASRGGTSGGSEQFF. The CDR3 DNA follows: TGTGCCAGCAGGGGCGGGACTAGCGGGGGGAGTGAGCAGTTCTTC.

In its sample, this clone was seen a few times. J is TRBJ2-1 and V is TRBV7-9; the match to TRBD2 covers 10 bases. The CDR3 is made up of 18 amino acids. The junction had 14 bases not matched to a gene; V was cut back by 7 bases and J by 2 bases. In germline, CDR1 is SEHNR, CDR2 FQNEAQ (reference sequence). The CDR3 coding sequence is TGTGCCAGCACCCCGCCCGGACTAGCGGCACCTCCCTACAATGAGCAGTTCTTC. Translated: CASTPPGLAAPPYNEQFF. Full variable domain (remainder filled in from reference TRBV7-9 and TRBJ2-1): DTGVSQNPRHKITKRGQNVTFRCDPISEHNRLYWYRQTLGQGPEFLTYFQNEAQLEKSRLLSDRFSAERPKGSFSTLEIQRTEQGDSAMYLCASTPPGLAAPPYNEQFFGPGTRLTVL.

This clone qualifies as medium-sized. The V call is TRBV27, the J call TRBJ2-3; D tentatively fits TRBD1 or TRBD2 (5 bases each). V lost 5 bases to trimming and J lost 4 bases, with 16 bases between them. Germline CDR1 MNHEY, CDR2 SMNVEV (reference sequence). The CDR3 spans 15 residues. For the CDR3, the DNA is TGTGCCAGCAGTATCGGGGCCCTTCGGTCAGATACGCAGTATTTT. It encodes CASSIGALRSDTQYF.

This rearrangement joins TRBV7-2 to TRBJ2-7, with D possibly matching TRBD1 (7 bases). The CDR3 totals 14 residues. The V end lost 4 bases, the J end lost 3 bases, and 13 bases lay between the germline ends. Germline V gene lookup returns CDR1 SGHTA and CDR2 FQGNSA. The CDR3 sequence is CASSWGAGGYEQYF. The CDR3 DNA is TGTGCCAGCAGCTGGGGGGCAGGGGGCTACGAGCAGTACTTC.

V usage is TRBV5-4 and J usage is TRBJ2-1; D is undetermined. Per the germline V gene, CDR1 is SGHNT and CDR2 is YYREEE (reference sequence). V was cut by 4 bases and J by 2 bases, with 13 bases left in between. The CDR3 runs 15 residues. CDR3 coding DNA: TGTGCCAGCAGCGCGCCCGACCGCACCTACAATGAGCAGTTCTTC. Protein product: CASSAPDRTYNEQFF.

There are a few counts of this clone. The V and J genes are TRBV7-9 and TRBJ1-5; D is undetermined. The CDR3 runs to 12 residues. Germline assignment: CDR1 SEHNR and CDR2 FQNEAQ (reference sequence). V dropped 2 bases and J dropped 4 bases, with 3 bases sitting between them. DNA of the CDR3: TGTGCCAGCAGCTTAATTAATCAGCCCCAGCATTTT. As protein: CASSLINQPQHF.

This chain links TRBV7-9 with TRBJ2-7; the match to TRBD1 covers 10 bases. V dropped 5 bases and J dropped 4; count of bases not matched to a gene: 5. CDR1 and CDR2 (germline): SEHNR, FQNEAQ (reference sequence). The CDR3 is 14 amino acids. The DNA of the CDR3 is TGTGCCAGCAGCCCGACAGGGGGCGGGTACGAGCAGTACTTC. Protein sequence: CASSPTGGGYEQYF.

This clone turned up a few times. The V and J genes are TRBV19 and TRBJ2-7; tentatively, D is TRBD1 or TRBD2 (5 bases each). Germline V gene lookup returns CDR1 LNHDA and CDR2 SQIVND (reference sequence). The V end was cut by 4 bases, the J end by 3 bases, with 13 bases between. This CDR3 comprises 14 residues. CDR3 in amino acids: CASSTGTGNYEQYF. DNA for the CDR3: TGTGCCAGTAGTACCGGGACGGGGAACTACGAGCAGTACTTC.

By sample fraction, this clone is medium-sized. This sequence joins TRBV4-1 and TRBJ2-7; D unclear. The CDR3 sequence is 13 residues long. With 1 base removed from V and 3 bases from J, the gap between germline ends came to 7 bases. The germline gives CDR1 MGHRA, CDR2 YSYEKL. CDR3: CASSQATLYEQYF. The CDR3 DNA is TGCGCCAGCAGCCAAGCGACACTCTACGAGCAGTACTTC.

The genes are TRBV19 and TRBJ1-5; a weak D match, TRBD1 (6 bases). Germline V gene sequence: CDR1 LNHDA, CDR2 SQIVND (reference sequence). CDR3 length: 17 residues. The ends were cut back, 3 bases at V and 0 bases at J, with 15 bases in the middle. CDR3 coding DNA: TGTGCCAGTAGTATGGGAGGGGGGTTGTATAGCAATCAGCCCCAGCATTTT. It specifies CASSMGGGLYSNQPQHF.

The chain employs TRBV27 and TRBJ2-7; unclear D gene. The CDR3 contains 11 residues. CDR1 and CDR2 (germline): MNHEY, SMNVEV (reference sequence). V lost 4 bases, J lost 3 bases, and 4 bases lay in between. The CDR3 nucleotides read TGTGCCAGCAGTTCCGGCTACGAGCAGTACTTC. Its protein product is CASSSGYEQYF.

The chain recombines TRBV2 with TRBJ2-1, with D unresolved. Germline values: CDR1 SNHLY, CDR2 FYNNEI. With 5 bases removed from V and 4 bases from J, the gap between germline ends came to 12 bases. This CDR3 has 14 residues. The CDR3 DNA is TGTGCCAGCAGTCCCCCCATCTGGTACAATGAGCAGTTCTTC. Protein: CASSPPIWYNEQFF.

This chain joins TRBV4-3 and TRBJ1-1; D ambiguous. Germline V CDR1 and CDR2: LGHNA, YSLEER. This CDR3 is built from 12 residues. V was pared by 4 bases and J by 2 bases, with 5 bases between. The CDR3 sequence is CASSPDNTEAFF. The CDR3 DNA reads as TGCGCCAGCAGCCCGGATAACACTGAAGCTTTCTTT.

By proportion, this clone is medium-sized. The CDR3 sequence is CASSLGIKDGYTF. The CDR3 nucleotides read TGTGCCAGCAGCTTAGGAATAAAGGATGGCTACACCTTC. The chain is built from TRBV11-2 and TRBJ1-2; D unclear. Trimming stripped 1 base from V and 6 bases from J, with 9 bases between. This CDR3 comprises 13 residues. Germline loops: CDR1 SGHAT, CDR2 FQNNGV.

This chain uses TRBV19 with TRBJ2-2; D not resolved. CDR1 is LNHDA, CDR2 SQIVND, per germline (reference sequence). V was cut by 3 bases and J by 0 bases, with 5 bases left in between. The CDR3 totals 14 residues. DNA for the CDR3: TGTGCCAGTAGTATTCGGTCGAACACCGGGGAGCTGTTTTTT. Its translation is CASSIRSNTGELFF. Drawing the rest from reference TRBV19 and TRBJ2-2, the complete variable domain is DGGITQSPKYLFRKEGQNVTLSCEQNLNHDAMYWYRQDPGQGLRLIYYSQIVNDFQKGDIAEGYSVSREKKESFPLTVTSAQKNPTAFYLCASSIRSNTGELFFGEGSRLTVL.

The chain carries TRBV25-1 and TRBJ2-6, with D uncertain. Looked up from germline, CDR1 is MGHDK and CDR2 is SYGVNS. The length of the CDR3 is 12 residues. Between the trimmed V and J ends, which lost 6 bases and 4 bases, there was a span of 4 bases. CDR3 loop: CASRLGANVLTF. The CDR3 DNA reads as TGTGCCAGCAGACTCGGGGCCAACGTCCTGACTTTC.

The J gene is TRBJ1-5, the V gene TRBV6-1, with 9 bases identical to TRBD1. The CDR3 runs 18 residues. V dropped 3 bases and J dropped 5; count of bases not matched to a gene: 14. Germline CDR1 is MNHNS and CDR2 is SASEGT. CDR3 sequence: CASSELGTGFGLHQPQHF. DNA for the CDR3: TGTGCCAGCAGTGAGCTGGGGACAGGGTTCGGGCTTCATCAGCCCCAGCATTTT.

This clone was detected only a few times. The chain uses TRBV29-1 and TRBJ2-7; 7 bases fit TRBD2. V lost 6 bases, J lost 2 bases, and 10 bases stayed unmatched. The CDR3 covers 14 residues. Germline CDR1 is SQVTM and CDR2 is ANQGSEA. The CDR3 region is CSVYLAATPYEQYF. CDR3 DNA: TGCAGCGTCTACCTAGCGGCCACCCCCTACGAGCAGTACTTC.

The V gene is TRBV27, the J gene TRBJ2-1; D remains unclear. The CDR3 runs 12 residues. V lost 3 bases, J lost 4 bases, and 4 bases lay in between. Germline CDR1 MNHEY, CDR2 SMNVEV (reference sequence). CDR3 residues: CASSFGYNEQFF. As DNA, the CDR3 is TGTGCCAGCAGTTTCGGATACAATGAGCAGTTCTTC.

The chain employs TRBV2 and TRBJ1-2; D call uncertain. Looked up from germline, CDR1 is SNHLY and CDR2 is FYNNEI. The CDR3 runs to 13 residues. Deletions cut 5 bases from V and 4 bases from J, with 11 bases between. This chain's CDR3 is CASSYDGSYGYTF. The CDR3, as DNA: TGTGCCAGCAGTTACGACGGATCCTATGGCTACACCTTC.

This clone was counted only a few times. The chain joins TRBV7-8 to TRBJ1-5; TRBD1 matches 8 bases. Germline loops: CDR1 SGHVS, CDR2 FQNEAQ. J lost 6 bases, V lost 3 bases, and 7 bases had no gene match. This CDR3 comprises 15 residues. The CDR3 DNA is TGTGCCAGCAGCTTGGGGACAGGCTCCGGTCAGCCCCAGCATTTT. This sequence encodes CASSLGTGSGQPQHF.

This sequence joins TRBV7-6 and TRBJ1-1; tentative D call: TRBD1 (5 bases). CDR1 and CDR2 from the germline V gene are SGHVS and FNYEAQ. CDR3 length equals 12 residues. Trimming removed 5 bases at V and 6 bases at J, with 10 bases between. The DNA for the CDR3 is TGTGCCAGCAGCCGAGGGGTTCCTGAAGCTTTCTTT. Its protein product is CASSRGVPEAFF.

The chain couples TRBV7-9 to TRBJ2-7, with D unclear. Deletions cut 2 bases from V and 0 bases from J, with 11 bases between. The CDR3 consists of 15 residues. In germline, CDR1 is SEHNR, CDR2 FQNEAQ (reference sequence). CDR3 residues: CASSLILVDSYEQYF. CDR3 DNA: TGTGCCAGCAGCTTAATCCTGGTAGACTCCTACGAGCAGTACTTC.

The chain has TRBV7-6 and TRBJ1-2, with D possibly matching TRBD1 (5 bases). The CDR3 covers 15 residues. The V end was cut by 0 bases, the J end by 5 bases, with 13 bases between. Per germline, CDR1 SGHVS and CDR2 FNYEAQ. CDR3 bases: TGTGCCAGCAGCTTAGCTCGGGACGGGCGATATGGCTACACCTTC. Residues: CASSLARDGRYGYTF.